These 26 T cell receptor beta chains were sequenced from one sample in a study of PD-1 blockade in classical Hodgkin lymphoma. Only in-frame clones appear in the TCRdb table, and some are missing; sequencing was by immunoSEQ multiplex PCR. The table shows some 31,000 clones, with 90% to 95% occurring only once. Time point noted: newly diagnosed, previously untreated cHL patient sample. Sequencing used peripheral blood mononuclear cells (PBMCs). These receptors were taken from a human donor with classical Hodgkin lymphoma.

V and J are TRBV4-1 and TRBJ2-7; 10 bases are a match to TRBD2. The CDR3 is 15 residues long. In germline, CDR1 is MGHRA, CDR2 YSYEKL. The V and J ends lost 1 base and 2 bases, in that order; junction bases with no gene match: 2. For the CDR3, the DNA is TGCGCCAGCAGCCAAGTCCTAGCGGGAGCCTACGAGCAGTACTTC. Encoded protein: CASSQVLAGAYEQYF.

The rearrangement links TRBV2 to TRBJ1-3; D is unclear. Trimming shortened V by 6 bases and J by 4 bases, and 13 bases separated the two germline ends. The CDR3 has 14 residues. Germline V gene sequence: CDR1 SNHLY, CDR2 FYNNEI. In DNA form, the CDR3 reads TGTGCCAGCAGGGTAGAGGGAGGCGGAAACACCATATATTTT. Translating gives CASRVEGGGNTIYF.

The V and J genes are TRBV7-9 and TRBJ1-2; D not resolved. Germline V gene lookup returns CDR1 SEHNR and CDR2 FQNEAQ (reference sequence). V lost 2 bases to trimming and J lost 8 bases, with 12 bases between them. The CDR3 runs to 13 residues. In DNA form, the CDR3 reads TGTGCCAGCAGCTTATCCGGGGAAGGAGGCTACACCTTC. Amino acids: CASSLSGEGGYTF.

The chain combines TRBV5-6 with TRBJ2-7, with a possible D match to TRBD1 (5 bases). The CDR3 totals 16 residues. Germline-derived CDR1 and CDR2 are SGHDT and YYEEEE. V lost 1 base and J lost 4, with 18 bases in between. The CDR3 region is CASSLRGGGNLYEQYF. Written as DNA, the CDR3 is TGTGCCAGCAGCTTGAGGGGTGGCGGAAACCTATACGAGCAGTACTTC.

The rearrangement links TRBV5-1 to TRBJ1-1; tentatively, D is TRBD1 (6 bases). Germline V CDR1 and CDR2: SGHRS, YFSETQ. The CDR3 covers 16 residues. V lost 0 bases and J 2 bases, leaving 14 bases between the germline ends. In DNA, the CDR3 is TGCGCCAGCAGCTTGGCCGGGAGGGGGTCCAACACTGAAGCTTTCTTT. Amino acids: CASSLAGRGSNTEAFF. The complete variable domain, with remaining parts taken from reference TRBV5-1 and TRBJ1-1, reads KAGVTQTPRYLIKTRGQQVTLSCSPISGHRSVSWYQQTPGQGLQFLFEYFSETQRNKGNFPGRFSGRQFSNSRSEMNVSTLELGDSALYLCASSLAGRGSNTEAFFGQGTRLTVV.

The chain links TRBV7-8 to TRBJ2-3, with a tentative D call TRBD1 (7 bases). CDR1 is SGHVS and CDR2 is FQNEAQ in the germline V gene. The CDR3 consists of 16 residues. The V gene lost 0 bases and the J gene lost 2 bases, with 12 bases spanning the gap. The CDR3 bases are TGTGCCAGCAGCTTAGCGCGGGACAGATACACAGATACGCAGTATTTT. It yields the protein CASSLARDRYTDTQYF.

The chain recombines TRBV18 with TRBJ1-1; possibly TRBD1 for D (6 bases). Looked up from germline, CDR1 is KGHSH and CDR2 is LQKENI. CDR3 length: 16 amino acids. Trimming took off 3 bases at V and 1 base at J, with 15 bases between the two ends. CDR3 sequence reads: CASSPFPGHWNTEAFF. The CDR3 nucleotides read TGTGCCAGCTCACCCTTTCCGGGACACTGGAACACTGAAGCTTTCTTT.

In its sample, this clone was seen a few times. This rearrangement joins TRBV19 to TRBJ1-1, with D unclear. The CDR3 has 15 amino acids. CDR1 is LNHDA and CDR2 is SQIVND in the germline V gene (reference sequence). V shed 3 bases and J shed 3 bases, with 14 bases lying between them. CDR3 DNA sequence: TGTGCCAGTAGTATCTGGCCACCTTCTTACACTGAAGCTTTCTTT. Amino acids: CASSIWPPSYTEAFF.

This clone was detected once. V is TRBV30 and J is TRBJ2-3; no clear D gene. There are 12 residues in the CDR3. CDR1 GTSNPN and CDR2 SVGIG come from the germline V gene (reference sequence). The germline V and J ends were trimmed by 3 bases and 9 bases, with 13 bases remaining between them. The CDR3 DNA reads TGTGCCTGGAGGGCTGGCTCCCCGACGCAGTATTTT. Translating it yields CAWRAGSPTQYF.

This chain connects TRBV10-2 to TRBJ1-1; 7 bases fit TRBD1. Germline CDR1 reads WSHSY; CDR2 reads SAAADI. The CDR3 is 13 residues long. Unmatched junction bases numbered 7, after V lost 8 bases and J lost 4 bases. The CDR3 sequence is CASRQGQVTEAFF. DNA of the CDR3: TGCGCCAGCCGACAGGGTCAAGTCACTGAAGCTTTCTTT.

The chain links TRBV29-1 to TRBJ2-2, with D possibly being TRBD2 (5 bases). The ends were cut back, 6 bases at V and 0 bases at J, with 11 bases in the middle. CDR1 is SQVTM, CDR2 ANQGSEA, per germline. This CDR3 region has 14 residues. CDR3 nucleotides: TGCAGCGTGGCGTGGAGGACGAACACCGGGGAGCTGTTTTTT. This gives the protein CSVAWRTNTGELFF.

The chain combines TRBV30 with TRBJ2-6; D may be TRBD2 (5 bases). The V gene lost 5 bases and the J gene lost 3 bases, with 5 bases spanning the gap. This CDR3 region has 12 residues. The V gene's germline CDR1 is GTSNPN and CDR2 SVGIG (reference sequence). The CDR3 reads CAWGGGANVLTF. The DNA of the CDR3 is TGTGCCTGGGGAGGTGGGGCCAACGTCCTGACTTTC. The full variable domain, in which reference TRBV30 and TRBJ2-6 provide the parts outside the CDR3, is SQTIHQWPATLVQPVGSPLSLECTVEGTSNPNLYWYRQAAGRGLQLLFYSVGIGQISSEVPQNLSASRPQDRQFILSSKKLLLSDSGFYLCAWGGGANVLTFGAGSRLTVL.

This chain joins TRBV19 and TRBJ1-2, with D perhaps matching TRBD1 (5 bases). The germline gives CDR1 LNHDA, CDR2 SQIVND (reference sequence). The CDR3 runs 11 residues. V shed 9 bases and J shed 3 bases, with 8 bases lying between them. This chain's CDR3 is CASGGYYGYTF. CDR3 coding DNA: TGTGCCAGCGGGGGTTACTATGGCTACACCTTC.

The CDR3 loop is CASSRDRQAEQYF. The CDR3 DNA reads as TGTGCCAGCAGCCGGGACAGGCAAGCCGAGCAGTACTTC. The chain is built from TRBV6-1 and TRBJ2-7; TRBD1 aligns across 8 bases. This CDR3 contains 13 residues. The J segment lost 6 bases and the V segment lost 6 bases, leaving 7 bases of the junction unmatched. Germline-derived CDR1 and CDR2 are MNHNS and SASEGT.

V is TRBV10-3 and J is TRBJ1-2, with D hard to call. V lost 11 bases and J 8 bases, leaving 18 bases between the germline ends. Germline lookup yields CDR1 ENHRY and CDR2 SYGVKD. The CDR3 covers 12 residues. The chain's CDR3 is CAALGRVGGYTF. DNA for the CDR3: TGTGCCGCCCTGGGCCGGGTTGGAGGCTACACCTTC.

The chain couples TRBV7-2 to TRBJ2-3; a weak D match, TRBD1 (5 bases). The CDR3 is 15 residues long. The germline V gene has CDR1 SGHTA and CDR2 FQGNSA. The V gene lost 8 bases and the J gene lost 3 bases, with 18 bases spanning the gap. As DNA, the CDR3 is TGTGCCAGCCTAAGGGGTCTTATAACTACAGATACGCAGTATTTT. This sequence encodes CASLRGLITTDTQYF.

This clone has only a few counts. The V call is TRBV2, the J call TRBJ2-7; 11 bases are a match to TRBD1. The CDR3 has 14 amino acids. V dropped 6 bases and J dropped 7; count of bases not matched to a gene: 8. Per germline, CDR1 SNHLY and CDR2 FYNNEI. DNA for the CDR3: TGTGCCAGCAGGCCGGGACAGGGGGTACGAGAGCAGTACTTC. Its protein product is CASRPGQGVREQYF.

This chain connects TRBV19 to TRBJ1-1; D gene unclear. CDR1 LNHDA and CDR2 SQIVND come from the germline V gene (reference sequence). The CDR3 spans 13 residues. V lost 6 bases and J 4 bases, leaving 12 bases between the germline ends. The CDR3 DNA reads TGTGCCAGTAGGCAGAGGAAGAGCACTGAAGCTTTCTTT. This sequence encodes CASRQRKSTEAFF.

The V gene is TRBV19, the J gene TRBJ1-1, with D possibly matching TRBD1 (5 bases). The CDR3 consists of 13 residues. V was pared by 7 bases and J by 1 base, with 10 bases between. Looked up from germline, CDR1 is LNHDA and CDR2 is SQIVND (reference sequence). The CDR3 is CASTSDRNTEAFF. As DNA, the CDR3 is TGTGCCAGTACCTCAGACAGGAACACTGAAGCTTTCTTT.

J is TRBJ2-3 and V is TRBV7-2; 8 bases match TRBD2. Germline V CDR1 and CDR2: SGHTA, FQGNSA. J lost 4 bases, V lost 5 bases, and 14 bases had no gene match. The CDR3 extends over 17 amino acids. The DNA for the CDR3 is TGTGCCAGCAGCCGTAACGGGCGGACGGGAGGGGCAGATACGCAGTATTTT. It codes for CASSRNGRTGGADTQYF.

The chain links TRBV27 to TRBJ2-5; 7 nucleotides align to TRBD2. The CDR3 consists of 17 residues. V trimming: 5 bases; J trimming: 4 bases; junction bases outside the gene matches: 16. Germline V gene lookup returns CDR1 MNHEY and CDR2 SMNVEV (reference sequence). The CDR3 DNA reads TGTGCCAGCAGTCCCAGTCCTAGCGGATATAATCGAGAGACCCAGTACTTC. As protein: CASSPSPSGYNRETQYF.

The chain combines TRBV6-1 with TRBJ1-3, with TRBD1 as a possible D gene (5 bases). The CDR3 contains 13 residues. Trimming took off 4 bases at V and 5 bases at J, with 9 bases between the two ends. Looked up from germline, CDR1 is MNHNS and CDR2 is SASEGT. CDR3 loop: CASSVRDRNTIYF. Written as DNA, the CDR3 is TGTGCCAGCAGTGTTCGGGACCGAAACACCATATATTTT.

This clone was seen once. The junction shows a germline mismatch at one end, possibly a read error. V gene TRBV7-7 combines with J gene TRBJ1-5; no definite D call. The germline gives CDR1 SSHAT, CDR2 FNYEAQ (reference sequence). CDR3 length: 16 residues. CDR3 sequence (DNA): TGTGCTAGCAGCTTAGTCGGACTTCCCAACAATCAGCCCCAGCATTTT. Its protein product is CASSLVGLPNNQPQHF.

This CDR3 is CASSLRWLRGEQFF. Here the CDR3 DNA reads TGTGCCAGCAGCTTAAGGTGGCTCCGGGGTGAGCAGTTCTTC. This chain connects TRBV7-8 to TRBJ2-1, with D possibly matching TRBD2 (5 bases). V lost 2 bases to trimming and J lost 9 bases, with 14 bases between them. The germline CDR1 and CDR2 sequences are SGHVS and FQNEAQ. The CDR3 contains 14 residues.

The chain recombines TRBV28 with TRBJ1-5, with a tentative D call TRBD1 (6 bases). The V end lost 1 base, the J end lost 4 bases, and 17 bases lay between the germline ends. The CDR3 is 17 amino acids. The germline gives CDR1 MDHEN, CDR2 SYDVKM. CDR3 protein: CASSLSQGRKTNQPQHF. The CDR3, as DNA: TGTGCCAGCAGTTTATCACAGGGCAGGAAGACGAATCAGCCCCAGCATTTT. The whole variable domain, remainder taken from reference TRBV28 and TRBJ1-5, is DVKVTQSSRYLVKRTGEKVFLECVQDMDHENMFWYRQDPGLGLRLIYFSYDVKMKEKGDIPEGYSVSREKKERFSLILESASTNQTSMYLCASSLSQGRKTNQPQHFGDGTRLSIL.

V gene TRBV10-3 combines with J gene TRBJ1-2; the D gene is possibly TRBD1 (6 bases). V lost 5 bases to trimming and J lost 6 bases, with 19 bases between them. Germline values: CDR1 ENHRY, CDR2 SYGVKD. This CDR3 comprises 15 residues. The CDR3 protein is CAISSPGDLSDGYTF. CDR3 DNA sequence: TGTGCCATCAGTTCTCCAGGGGACCTGTCGGATGGCTACACCTTC.